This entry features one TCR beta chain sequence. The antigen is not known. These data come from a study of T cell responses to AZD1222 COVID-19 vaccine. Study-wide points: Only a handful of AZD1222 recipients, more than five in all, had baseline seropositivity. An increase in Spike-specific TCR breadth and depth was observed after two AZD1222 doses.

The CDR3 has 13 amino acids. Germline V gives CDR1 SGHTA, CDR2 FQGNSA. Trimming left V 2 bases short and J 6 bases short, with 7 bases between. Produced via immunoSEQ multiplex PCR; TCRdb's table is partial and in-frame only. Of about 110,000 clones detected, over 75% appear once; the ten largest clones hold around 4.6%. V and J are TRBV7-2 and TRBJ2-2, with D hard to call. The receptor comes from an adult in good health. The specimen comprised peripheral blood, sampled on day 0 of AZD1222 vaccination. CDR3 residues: CASSLKNPGELFF. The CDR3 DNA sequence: TGTGCCAGCAGCTTAAAAAATCCCGGGGAGCTGTTTTTT.